This TCR beta chain was recovered during a study of T-cell memory formation after mild COVID-19. The study, taken as a whole, reports: CD4+ contracting clones were mainly CM and EM; CD8+ ones, EMRA. From day 15 to 85, contracting clones were balanced between CD4 and CD8, whereas later expanders leaned toward CD4+.

This clonotype has a handful of counts. The antigen remains unidentified. A 5'RACE reaction primed in the constant segment made cDNA libraries of TCR alpha and TCR beta, and these carried sample barcodes and UMIs. Each CDR3 protein gets one entry after TCRdb re-called the 5' RACE reads with MiXCR. The table has around 250,000 distinct CDR3 sequences, under 20% seen once. This TCR derives from a man younger than 35 who had mild COVID-19 (a few samples of this study predate the infection). Cell type and time point are not known. The sample was PBMCs or a T cell subset sorted from them (not recorded which).

CDR3 region: CASSDGHSGANVLTF. In nucleotides, the CDR3 is TGTGCCAGCAGCGACGGGCACTCTGGGGCCAACGTCCTGACTTTC. This chain links TRBV6-5 with TRBJ2-6; the D is unclear. Germline V gene sequence: CDR1 MNHEY, CDR2 SVGAGI. V was trimmed by 6 bases and J by 0 bases, leaving 9 bases between them. CDR3 length equals 15 residues.